These T cell receptor beta chains were read from a single sample in a study of cytomegalovirus exposure and HLA in healthy donors. Method: immunoSEQ multiplex PCR; TCRdb's copy keeps in-frame clones and lacks some. The top ten hold under 4% of the sample, which has 150,000 to 200,000 clones, around three quarters seen once. The sequencing input was PBMCs. The receptors were gathered from a woman in her thirties or forties in good health and CMV-seronegative. CDR3s include the opening cysteine and the closing phenylalanine or tryptophan. Each record gives: J gene, V gene, D gene, clone size, CDR3 protein, CDR3 DNA. D genes are given only for firm matches. Clone size, where shown, is once, few, many, or a class for clones that have expanded.

>TRBJ2-7|TRBV1|-|few
CTSSQDTVTYEQYF
TGCACCAGCAGCCAAGATACGGTTACCTACGAGCAGTACTTC
>TRBJ2-5|TRBV28|TRBD2|-
CASRDSGGEETQYF
TGTGCCAGCAGGGATAGCGGGGGGGAAGAGACCCAGTACTTC
>TRBJ2-1|TRBV6-6|-|-
CASSLAGEQFF
TGTGCCAGCAGCCTCGCGGGTGAGCAGTTCTTC
>TRBJ1-1|TRBV28|TRBD1|-
CASSLLDRDSNEAFF
TGTGCCAGCAGTTTATTAGACCGGGACAGCAATGAAGCTTTCTTT
>TRBJ2-7|TRBV5-1|-|-
CASSLESGGHEQYF
TGCGCCAGCAGCTTGGAGTCGGGGGGCCACGAGCAGTACTTC
>TRBJ1-2|TRBV19|-|-
CASSIEDSDTYGYTF
TGTGCCAGTAGTATTGAGGACTCAGACACCTATGGCTACACCTTC
>TRBJ2-2|TRBV5-1|-|-
CASSLLGASNTGELFF
TGCGCCAGCAGCTTGTTAGGGGCTTCGAACACCGGGGAGCTGTTTTTT
>TRBJ1-1|TRBV5-1|-|-
CASSLAGVSEAFF
TGCGCCAGCAGCTTGGCCGGGGTATCTGAAGCTTTCTTT
>TRBJ2-1|TRBV6-5|TRBD1|few
CASSYSPGGYNEQFF
TGTGCCAGCAGTTATTCCCCAGGGGGTTACAATGAGCAGTTCTTC
>TRBJ1-1|TRBV28|TRBD1|-
CASSFGQGKGETEAFF
TGTGCCAGCAGTTTTGGACAGGGGAAAGGTGAAACTGAAGCTTTCTTT
>TRBJ2-7|TRBV5-6|TRBD1|-
CASSSGTAYEQYF
TGTGCCAGCAGCTCTGGGACAGCCTACGAGCAGTACTTC
>TRBJ1-2|TRBV6-5|-|-
CASSQRQIYGYTF
TGTGCCAGCAGTCAAAGACAGATCTATGGCTACACCTTC
>TRBJ2-2|TRBV7-8|TRBD1|-
CASSLDSKGRQGSTGELFF
TGTGCCAGCAGCTTAGATTCTAAAGGGAGACAGGGCTCTACCGGGGAGCTGTTTTTT
>TRBJ2-5|TRBV11-2|-|-
CASSLGSLETQYF
TGTGCCAGCAGCTTAGGGAGTTTGGAGACCCAGTACTTC
>TRBJ2-1|TRBV6-1|-|-
CASRYPTGTRQFF
TGTGCCAGCAGGTATCCTACAGGGACGAGGCAGTTCTTC
>TRBJ1-4|TRBV10-3|TRBD1|-
CAISDTGQSNEKLFF
TGTGCCATCAGTGACACGGGACAGAGTAATGAAAAACTGTTTTTT
>TRBJ1-1|TRBV9|TRBD1|-
CASTGTGDTEAFF
TGTGCCAGCACCGGGACAGGGGACACTGAAGCTTTCTTT
>TRBJ1-4|TRBV7-9|-|-
CASSLDRRVFEKLFF
TGTGCCAGCAGCTTAGATCGGAGGGTGTTCGAAAAACTGTTTTTT
>TRBJ2-7|TRBV4-1|-|-
CASSQRTRGVYEQYF
TGCGCCAGCAGCCAACGGACTAGGGGGGTCTACGAGCAGTACTTC
>TRBJ1-6|TRBV5-1|TRBD1|few
CASSDTGVPNSPLHF
TGCGCCAGCAGCGATACAGGGGTCCCTAATTCACCCCTCCACTTT
>TRBJ2-3|TRBV12-5|-|-
CASGGGGSTDTQYF
TGTGCTAGTGGAGGGGGGGGAAGCACAGATACGCAGTATTTT
>TRBJ1-1|TRBV2|-|-
CASIRRLNGNTEAFF
TGTGCCAGCATTCGGAGACTGAACGGGAACACTGAAGCTTTCTTT
>TRBJ1-1|TRBV4-1|-|many
CASSHNSMNTEAFF
TGCGCCAGCAGCCATAACAGCATGAACACTGAAGCTTTCTTT
>TRBJ1-2|TRBV9|-|-
CASSVAHRSAGYTF
TGTGCCAGCAGCGTAGCTCATAGAAGCGCCGGCTACACCTTC
>TRBJ2-5|TRBV2|TRBD2|-
CASRAWTSGDQETQYF
TGTGCCAGCAGAGCTTGGACTAGCGGGGACCAAGAGACCCAGTACTTC
>TRBJ1-2|TRBV28|-|-
CASSLVGLSVYGYTF
TGTGCCAGCAGTTTAGTTGGGCTAAGTGTTTATGGCTACACCTTC
>TRBJ1-1|TRBV5-1|TRBD1|-
CASSSGQPPTEAFF
TGCGCCAGCAGCTCGGGACAGCCCCCCACTGAAGCTTTCTTT
>TRBJ2-3|TRBV11-3|-|few
CASSLGGSTDTQYF
TGTGCCAGCAGCTTAGGGGGCAGTACAGATACGCAGTATTTT
>TRBJ1-1|TRBV28|-|few
CASSPGDRNTEAFF
TGTGCCAGCAGTCCGGGAGACAGGAACACTGAAGCTTTCTTT
>TRBJ1-2|TRBV21-1|-|-
CATGGAANYGYTF
TGTGCCACAGGGGGTGCGGCTAACTATGGCTACACCTTC
>TRBJ2-3|TRBV5-6|TRBD2|-
CASSLGLAGGPGTDTQYF
TGTGCCAGCAGCTTGGGTCTAGCGGGGGGGCCAGGCACAGATACGCAGTATTTT
>TRBJ2-5|TRBV5-4|TRBD2|-
CASSLAGGSQETQYF
TGTGCCAGCAGCTTGGCCGGGGGGTCTCAAGAGACCCAGTACTTC
>TRBJ2-3|TRBV9|-|-
CASSVFWASTDTQYF
TGTGCCAGCAGCGTATTCTGGGCTAGCACAGATACGCAGTATTTT
>TRBJ1-6|TRBV19|TRBD1|-
CASSVSGQGSSPLHF
TGTGCCAGTAGTGTATCGGGACAGGGCTCCTCACCCCTCCACTTT
>TRBJ2-1|TRBV5-1|-|-
CASSSISGSTGNEQFF
TGCGCCAGCAGTTCAATTAGCGGTTCTACTGGTAATGAGCAGTTCTTC
>TRBJ1-3|TRBV6-5|-|-
CASGLPGEGGNTMYF
TGTGCCAGCGGTCTGCCAGGGGAGGGAGGGAACACCATGTATTTT
>TRBJ1-5|TRBV6-1|TRBD1|-
CASSETGIHQPQHF
TGTGCCAGCAGCGAGACAGGGATTCATCAGCCCCAGCATTTT
>TRBJ1-1|TRBV5-4|TRBD1|-
CASSLDNLGQGEAFF
TGTGCCAGCAGCTTGGATAATCTGGGACAGGGTGAAGCTTTCTTT
>TRBJ1-3|TRBV9|-|-
CASGATRTIRTGNTIYF
TGTGCCAGCGGCGCCACACGGACTATCCGGACTGGAAACACCATATATTTT
>TRBJ2-7|TRBV7-9|-|few
CSSSRDMSSYEQYF
TGTTCCAGCAGCCGGGACATGAGCTCCTACGAGCAGTACTTC
>TRBJ2-5|TRBV7-2|TRBD2|-
CASSLVRASGGARETQYF
TGTGCCAGCAGCTTAGTTAGGGCTAGCGGGGGGGCGAGGGAGACCCAGTACTTC
>TRBJ1-1|TRBV5-1|-|-
CASSPGTPNTEAFF
TGCGCCAGCAGCCCGGGGACACCGAACACTGAAGCTTTCTTT
>TRBJ2-3|TRBV9|TRBD2|-
CASSPRTSGGTDTQYF
TGTGCCAGCAGCCCGCGGACTAGCGGGGGCACAGATACGCAGTATTTT
>TRBJ1-1|TRBV6-1|-|-
CASRERGRAGGAFF
TGTGCCAGCAGGGAAAGGGGGAGGGCAGGTGGAGCTTTCTTT
>TRBJ2-5|TRBV7-8|TRBD2|few
CASSLGWGGGASEETQYF
TGTGCCAGCAGCTTAGGGTGGGGCGGGGGGGCCTCGGAAGAGACCCAGTACTTC